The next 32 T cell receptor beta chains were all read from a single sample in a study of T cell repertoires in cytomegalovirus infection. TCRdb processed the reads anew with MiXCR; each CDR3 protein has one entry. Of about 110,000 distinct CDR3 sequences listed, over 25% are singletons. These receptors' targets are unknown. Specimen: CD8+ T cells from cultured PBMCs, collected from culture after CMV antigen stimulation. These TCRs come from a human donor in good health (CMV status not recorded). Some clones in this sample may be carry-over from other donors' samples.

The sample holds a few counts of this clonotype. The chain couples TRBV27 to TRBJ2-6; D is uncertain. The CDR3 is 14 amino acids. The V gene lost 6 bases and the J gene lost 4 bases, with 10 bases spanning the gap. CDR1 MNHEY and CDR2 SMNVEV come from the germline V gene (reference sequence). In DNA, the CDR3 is TGTGCCAGCAGGAGAACGAGCGGGGCCAACGTCCTGACTTTC. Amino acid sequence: CASRRTSGANVLTF.

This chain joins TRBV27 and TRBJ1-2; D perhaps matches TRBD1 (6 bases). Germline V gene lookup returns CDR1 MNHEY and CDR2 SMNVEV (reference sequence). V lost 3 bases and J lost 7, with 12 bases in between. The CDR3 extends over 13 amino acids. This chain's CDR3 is CASSFGGQGGYTF. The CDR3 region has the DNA TGTGCCAGCAGTTTTGGGGGGCAGGGTGGCTACACCTTC.

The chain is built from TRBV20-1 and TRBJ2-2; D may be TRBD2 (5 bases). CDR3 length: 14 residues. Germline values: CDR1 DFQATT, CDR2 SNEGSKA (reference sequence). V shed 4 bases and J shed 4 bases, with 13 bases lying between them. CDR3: CSAKDRGLTGELFF. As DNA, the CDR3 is TGCAGTGCTAAGGATCGTGGACTCACCGGGGAGCTGTTTTTT.

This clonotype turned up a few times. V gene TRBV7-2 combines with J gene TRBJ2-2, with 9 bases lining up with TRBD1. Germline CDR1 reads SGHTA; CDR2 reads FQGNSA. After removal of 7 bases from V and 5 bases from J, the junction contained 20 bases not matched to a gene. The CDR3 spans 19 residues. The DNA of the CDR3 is TGTGCCAGCACCCACGGGTCCGACAGGGGGTTGGGTCGGACCGGGGAGCTGTTTTTT. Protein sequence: CASTHGSDRGLGRTGELFF. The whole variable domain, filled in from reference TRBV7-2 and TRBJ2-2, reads GAGVSQSPSNKVTEKGKDVELRCDPISGHTALYWYRQSLGQGLEFLIYFQGNSAPDKSGLPSDRFSAERTGGSVSTLTIQRTQQEDSAVYLCASTHGSDRGLGRTGELFFGEGSRLTVL.

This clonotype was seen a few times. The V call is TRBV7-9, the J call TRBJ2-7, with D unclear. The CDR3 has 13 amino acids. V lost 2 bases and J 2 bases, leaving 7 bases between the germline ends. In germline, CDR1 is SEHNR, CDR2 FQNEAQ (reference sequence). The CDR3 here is CASSLSSPYEQYF. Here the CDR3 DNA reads TGTGCCAGCAGCTTATCTAGTCCCTACGAGCAGTACTTC.

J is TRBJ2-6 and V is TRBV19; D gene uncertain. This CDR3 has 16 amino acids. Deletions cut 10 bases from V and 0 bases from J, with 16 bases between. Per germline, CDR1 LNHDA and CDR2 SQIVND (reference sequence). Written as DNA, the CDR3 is TGTGCCACCAAATCCCCAGGCCGCTCTGGGGCCAACGTCCTGACTTTC. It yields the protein CATKSPGRSGANVLTF.

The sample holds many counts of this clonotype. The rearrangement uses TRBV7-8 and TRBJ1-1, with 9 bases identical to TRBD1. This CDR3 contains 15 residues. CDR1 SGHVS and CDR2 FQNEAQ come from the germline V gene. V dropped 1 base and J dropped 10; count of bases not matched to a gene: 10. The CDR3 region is CASSLVRTGAKGAFF. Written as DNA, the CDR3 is TGTGCCAGCAGCTTAGTCCGGACAGGGGCAAAGGGAGCTTTCTTT.

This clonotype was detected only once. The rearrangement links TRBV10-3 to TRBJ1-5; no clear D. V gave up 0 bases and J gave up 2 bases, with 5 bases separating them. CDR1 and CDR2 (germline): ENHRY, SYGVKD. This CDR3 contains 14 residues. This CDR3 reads CAISESGGNQPQHF. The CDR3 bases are TGTGCCATCAGTGAGTCTGGGGGCAATCAGCCCCAGCATTTT.

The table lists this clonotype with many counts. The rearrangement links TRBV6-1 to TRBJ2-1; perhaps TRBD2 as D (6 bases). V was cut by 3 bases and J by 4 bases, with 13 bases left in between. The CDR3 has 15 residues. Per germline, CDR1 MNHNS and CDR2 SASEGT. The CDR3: CASSEGLAHYNEQFF. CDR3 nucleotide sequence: TGTGCCAGCAGTGAGGGGCTAGCGCATTACAATGAGCAGTTCTTC.

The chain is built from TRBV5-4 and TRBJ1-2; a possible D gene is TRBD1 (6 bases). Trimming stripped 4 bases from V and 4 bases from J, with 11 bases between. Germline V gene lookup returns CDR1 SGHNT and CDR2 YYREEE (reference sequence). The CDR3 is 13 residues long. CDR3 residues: CASSLGQPYGYTF. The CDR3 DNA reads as TGTGCCAGCAGCCTCGGACAGCCCTATGGCTACACCTTC.

CDR3 residues: CASTEGQGSDTQYF. The CDR3 bases are TGTGCCAGCACCGAAGGACAGGGATCGGATACGCAGTATTTT. The chain is built from TRBV12-3 or TRBV12-4 and TRBJ2-3; 8 bases map to TRBD1. The V segment lost 7 bases and the J segment 6 bases; nucleotides outside the gene matches: 9. The CDR3 extends over 14 amino acids.

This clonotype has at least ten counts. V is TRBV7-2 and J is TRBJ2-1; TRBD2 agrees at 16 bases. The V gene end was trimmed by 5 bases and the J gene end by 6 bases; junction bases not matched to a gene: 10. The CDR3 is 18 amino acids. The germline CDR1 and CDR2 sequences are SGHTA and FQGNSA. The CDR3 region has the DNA TGTGCCAGCAGCACGGGACTAGCGGGGGGGCCTCCTATCAATGAGCAGTTCTTC. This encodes CASSTGLAGGPPINEQFF.

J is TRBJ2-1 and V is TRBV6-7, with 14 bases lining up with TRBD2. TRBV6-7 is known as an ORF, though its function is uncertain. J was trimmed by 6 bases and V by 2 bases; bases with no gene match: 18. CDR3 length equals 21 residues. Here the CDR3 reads CASSYTVTGTSGGARGNEQFF. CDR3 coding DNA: TGTGCCAGCAGTTACACTGTCACCGGGACTAGCGGGGGCGCCAGGGGCAATGAGCAGTTCTTC.

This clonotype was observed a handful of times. CDR3 bases: TGTGCCAGCAGTGACTTAACAGGGCTCACCGGGGAGCTGTTTTTT. Translation: CASSDLTGLTGELFF. The chain is built from TRBV6-1 and TRBJ2-2, with D possibly TRBD1 on 6 matching bases. CDR3 size: 15 residues. V shed 3 bases and J shed 4 bases, with 12 bases lying between them. Germline V gene data show CDR1 as MNHNS and CDR2 as SASEGT.

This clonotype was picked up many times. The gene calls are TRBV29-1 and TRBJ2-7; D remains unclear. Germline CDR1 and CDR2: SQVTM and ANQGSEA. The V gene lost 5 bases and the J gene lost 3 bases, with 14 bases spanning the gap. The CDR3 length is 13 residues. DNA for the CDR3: TGCAGCGTTCAGGTAATTGGCATCTACGAGCAGTACTTC. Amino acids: CSVQVIGIYEQYF.

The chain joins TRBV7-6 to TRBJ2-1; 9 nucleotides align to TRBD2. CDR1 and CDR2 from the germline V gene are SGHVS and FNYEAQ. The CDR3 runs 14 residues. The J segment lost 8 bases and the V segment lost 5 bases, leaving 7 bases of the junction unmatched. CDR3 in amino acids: CASSQSGGRDEQFF. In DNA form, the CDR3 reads TGTGCCAGCAGCCAAAGCGGGGGGCGGGATGAGCAGTTCTTC. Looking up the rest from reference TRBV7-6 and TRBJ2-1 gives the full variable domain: GAGVSQSPRYKVTKRGQDVALRCDPISGHVSLYWYRQALGQGPEFLTYFNYEAQQDKSGLPNDRFSAERPEGSISTLTIQRTEQRDSAMYRCASSQSGGRDEQFFGPGTRLTVL.

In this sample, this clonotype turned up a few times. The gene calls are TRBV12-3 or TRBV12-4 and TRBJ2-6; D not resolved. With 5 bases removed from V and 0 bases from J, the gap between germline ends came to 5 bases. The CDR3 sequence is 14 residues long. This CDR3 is CASSPGSGANVLTF. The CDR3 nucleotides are TGTGCCAGCAGTCCGGGCTCTGGGGCCAACGTCCTGACTTTC.

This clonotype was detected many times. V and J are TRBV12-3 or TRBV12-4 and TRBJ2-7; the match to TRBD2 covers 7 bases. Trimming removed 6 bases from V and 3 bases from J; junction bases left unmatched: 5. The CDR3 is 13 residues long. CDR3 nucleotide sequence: TGTGCCAGCAGGTCCGGGACTAACTACGAGCAGTACTTC. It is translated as CASRSGTNYEQYF.

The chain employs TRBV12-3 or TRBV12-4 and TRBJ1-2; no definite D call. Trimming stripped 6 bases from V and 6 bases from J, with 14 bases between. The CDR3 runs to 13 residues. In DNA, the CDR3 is TGTGCCAGCAGGGGAATGAAGGCGGATGGCTACACCTTC. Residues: CASRGMKADGYTF.

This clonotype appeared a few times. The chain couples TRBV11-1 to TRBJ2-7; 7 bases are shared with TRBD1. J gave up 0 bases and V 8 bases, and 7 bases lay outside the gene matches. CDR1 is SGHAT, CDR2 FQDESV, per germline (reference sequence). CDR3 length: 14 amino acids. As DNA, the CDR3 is TGTGCCAGCGGACCGGGACAGCTCTCCTACGAGCAGTACTTC. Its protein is CASGPGQLSYEQYF.

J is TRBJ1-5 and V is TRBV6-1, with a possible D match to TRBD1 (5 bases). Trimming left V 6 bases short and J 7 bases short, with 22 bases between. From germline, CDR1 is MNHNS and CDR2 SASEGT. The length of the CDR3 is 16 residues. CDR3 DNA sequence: TGTGCCAGCAGGCCAAGGCGGGACGGGGATGGACAGCCCCAGCATTTT. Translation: CASRPRRDGDGQPQHF.

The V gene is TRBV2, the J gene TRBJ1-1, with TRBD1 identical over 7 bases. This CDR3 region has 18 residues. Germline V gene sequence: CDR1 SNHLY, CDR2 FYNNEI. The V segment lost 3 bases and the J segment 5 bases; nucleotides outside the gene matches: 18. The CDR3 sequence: CASSDSTPGGIWWTEAFF. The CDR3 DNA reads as TGTGCCAGCAGTGATTCCACCCCAGGGGGTATATGGTGGACTGAAGCTTTCTTT.

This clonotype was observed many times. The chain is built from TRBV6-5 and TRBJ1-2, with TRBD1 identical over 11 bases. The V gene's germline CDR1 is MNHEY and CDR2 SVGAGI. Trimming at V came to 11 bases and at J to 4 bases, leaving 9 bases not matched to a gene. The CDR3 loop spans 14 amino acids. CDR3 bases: TGTGCCTGTGGACGGGACAGGGGGTTCTATGGCTACACCTTC. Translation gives CACGRDRGFYGYTF.

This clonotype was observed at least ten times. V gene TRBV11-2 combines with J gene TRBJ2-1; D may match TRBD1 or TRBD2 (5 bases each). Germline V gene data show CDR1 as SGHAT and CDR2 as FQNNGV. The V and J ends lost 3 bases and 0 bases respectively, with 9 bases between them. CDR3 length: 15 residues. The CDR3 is CASSFRGDSYNEQFF. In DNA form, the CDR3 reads TGTGCCAGCAGCTTTAGGGGAGACTCCTACAATGAGCAGTTCTTC. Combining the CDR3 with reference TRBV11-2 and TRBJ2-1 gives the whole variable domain EAGVAQSPRYKIIEKRQSVAFWCNPISGHATLYWYQQILGQGPKLLIQFQNNGVVDDSQLPKDRFSAERLKGVDSTLKIQPAKLEDSAVYLCASSFRGDSYNEQFFGPGTRLTVL.

CDR3 in amino acids: CASSGGLFSYNEQFF. The DNA for the CDR3 is TGCGCCAGCAGCGGAGGACTTTTCTCCTACAATGAGCAGTTCTTC. This rearrangement joins TRBV4-1 to TRBJ2-1; tentatively, D is TRBD2 (5 bases). V was cut by 5 bases and J by 0 bases, with 11 bases left in between. CDR3 length: 15 residues. Germline assignment: CDR1 MGHRA and CDR2 YSYEKL.

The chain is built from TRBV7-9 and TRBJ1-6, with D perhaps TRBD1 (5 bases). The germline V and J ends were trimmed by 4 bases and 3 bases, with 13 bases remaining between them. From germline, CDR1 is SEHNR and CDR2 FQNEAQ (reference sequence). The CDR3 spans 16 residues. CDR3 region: CASSSRDPVYNSPLHF. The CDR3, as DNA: TGTGCCAGCAGCTCCAGGGACCCGGTCTATAATTCACCCCTCCACTTT.

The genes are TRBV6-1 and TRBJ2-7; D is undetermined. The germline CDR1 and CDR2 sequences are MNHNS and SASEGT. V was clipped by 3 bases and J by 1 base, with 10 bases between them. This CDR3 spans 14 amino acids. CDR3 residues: CASSEKDESYEQYF. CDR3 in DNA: TGTGCCAGCAGTGAGAAGGACGAGTCCTACGAGCAGTACTTC.

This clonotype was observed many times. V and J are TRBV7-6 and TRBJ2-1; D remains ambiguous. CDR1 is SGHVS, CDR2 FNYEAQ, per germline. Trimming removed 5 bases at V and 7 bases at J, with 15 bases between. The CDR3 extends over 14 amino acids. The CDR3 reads CASSPGNGPNEQFF. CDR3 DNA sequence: TGTGCCAGCAGCCCCGGCAATGGGCCAAATGAGCAGTTCTTC.

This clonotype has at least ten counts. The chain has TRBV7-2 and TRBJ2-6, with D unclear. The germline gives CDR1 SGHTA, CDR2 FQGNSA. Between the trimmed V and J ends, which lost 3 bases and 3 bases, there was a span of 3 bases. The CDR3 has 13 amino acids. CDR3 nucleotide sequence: TGTGCCAGCAGCTTTTTTGGGGCCAACGTCCTGACTTTC. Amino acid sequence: CASSFFGANVLTF.

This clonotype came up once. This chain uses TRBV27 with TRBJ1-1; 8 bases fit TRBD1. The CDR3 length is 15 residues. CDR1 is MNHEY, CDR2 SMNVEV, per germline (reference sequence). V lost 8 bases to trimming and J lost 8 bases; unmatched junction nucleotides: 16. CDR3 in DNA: TGTGCCAGCTGCCCCGGGACAGGTCTAACCTTAGAAGCTTTCTTT. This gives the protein CASCPGTGLTLEAFF.

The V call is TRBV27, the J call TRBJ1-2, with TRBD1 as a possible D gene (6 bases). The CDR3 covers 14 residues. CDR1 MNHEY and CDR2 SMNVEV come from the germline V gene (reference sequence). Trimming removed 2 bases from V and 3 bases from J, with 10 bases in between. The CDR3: CASSLTGTYYGYTF. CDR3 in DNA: TGTGCCAGCAGTTTAACCGGGACATACTATGGCTACACCTTC.

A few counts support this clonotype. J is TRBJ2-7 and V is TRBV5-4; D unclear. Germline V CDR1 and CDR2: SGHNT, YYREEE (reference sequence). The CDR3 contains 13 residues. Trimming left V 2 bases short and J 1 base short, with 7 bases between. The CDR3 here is CASSFSASYEQYF. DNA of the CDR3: TGTGCCAGCAGCTTTTCTGCGTCCTACGAGCAGTACTTC.